The present entry profiles one T cell receptor beta chain with its context. Its antigen is currently unknown. The PCR had 60 Vbeta and 13 Jbeta primers. Assay: immunoSEQ multiplex PCR; the TCRdb copy retains only in-frame clones and omits some. The sample contains 150,000 to 250,000 clones, approximately 78% of which appear only once. The V and J ends lost 6 bases and 2 bases, in that order; junction bases with no gene match: 5. The length of the CDR3 is 14 residues. Per germline, CDR1 LNHDA and CDR2 SQIVND (reference sequence). This record comes from a study of cytomegalovirus exposure and HLA in healthy donors. Study-level results: A later analysis found common viral pathogens apparently linked to several of the most significant clusters. Many donors shared some public TCRs, even though most TCR sequences were rare. More than 15,000 TCR beta sequences were associated with HLA alleles at 0.05 false discovery rate in a later analysis.

Input material: PBMCs. This receptor was taken from a woman aged 45 to 65 in good health and CMV-seropositive. The J gene is TRBJ2-5, the V gene TRBV19, with 8 bases identical to TRBD1. The CDR3 region has the DNA TGTGCCAGTAGGGGGACAGGCGTTCAAGAGACCCAGTACTTC. It is translated as CASRGTGVQETQYF.